These 7 T cell receptor beta chains originate from one sample sequenced in a study of memory CD4+ T cells and cytomegalovirus serostatus. The sort gate was single viable CD3+CD4+CD8-CD45RO+ cells for memory CD4+ T cells. The protocol was immunoSEQ multiplex PCR, while the TCRdb copy is restricted to in-frame clones and leaves out a portion. The repertoire has 45,000 to 60,000 clones, 65% to 85% of them found once; the top ten carry 1.5% to 2%. Material: memory CD4+ T cells from blood. All receptors derive from an adult in good health and CMV-seropositive.

V and J are TRBV15 and TRBJ1-5; D is uncertain. The V end lost 5 bases, the J end lost 2 bases, and 16 bases lay between the germline ends. The CDR3 totals 16 residues. Germline V lookup: CDR1 LNHNV, CDR2 YYDKDF (reference sequence). Written as DNA, the CDR3 is TGTGCCACCAGCGTTAGTTCGGTCCTGGGCAATCAGCCCCAGCATTTT. Translated: CATSVSSVLGNQPQHF.

The chain joins TRBV2 to TRBJ1-1; D might be TRBD1 (6 bases). The CDR3 has 14 amino acids. With 7 bases removed from V and 0 bases from J, the gap between germline ends came to 12 bases. Per the germline V gene, CDR1 is SNHLY and CDR2 is FYNNEI. CDR3 DNA: TGTGCCAGCAACCTACAGGGCCTGAACACTGAAGCTTTCTTT. Its translation: CASNLQGLNTEAFF.

V usage is TRBV11-2 and J usage is TRBJ2-1, with 9 positions matching TRBD2. The CDR3 runs 15 residues. From germline, CDR1 is SGHAT and CDR2 FQNNGV. Trimming took 5 bases from V and 7 from J; bases not matched to a gene: 9. CDR3 residues: CASSLTSGPGNEQFF. The CDR3, as DNA: TGTGCCAGCAGCCTGACTAGCGGACCCGGGAATGAGCAGTTCTTC.

CDR3 region: CSVGVGTGNEQFF. DNA of the CDR3: TGCAGCGTTGGAGTGGGGACAGGGAATGAGCAGTTCTTC. This chain uses TRBV29-1 with TRBJ2-1; 9 bases fit TRBD1. Germline V CDR1 and CDR2: SQVTM, ANQGSEA. CDR3 length: 13 amino acids. V lost 4 bases and J lost 7; bases outside the gene matches: 5.

The chain recombines TRBV27 with TRBJ2-1; D possibly matches TRBD1 or TRBD2 (5 bases each). Trimming took 1 base from V and 8 from J, leaving 6 bases between them. Germline CDR1 MNHEY, CDR2 SMNVEV (reference sequence). The CDR3 contains 12 residues. The CDR3: CASSLLGDEQFF. The CDR3 DNA reads as TGTGCCAGCAGTTTATTGGGGGATGAGCAGTTCTTC.

This rearrangement joins TRBV5-4 to TRBJ2-7; 7 bases map to TRBD2. This CDR3 has 16 amino acids. Germline-derived CDR1 and CDR2 are SGHNT and YYREEE (reference sequence). The V segment lost 2 bases and the J segment 2 bases; nucleotides outside the gene matches: 10. The CDR3 region is CASSFSWASGAYEQYF. DNA for the CDR3: TGTGCCAGCAGCTTTTCGTGGGCTAGCGGAGCCTACGAGCAGTACTTC.

The chain is built from TRBV7-9 and TRBJ1-3, with D possibly being TRBD1 (6 bases). CDR1 and CDR2 from the germline V gene are SEHNR and FQNEAQ (reference sequence). The CDR3 is 17 residues long. V was clipped by 0 bases and J by 0 bases, with 12 bases between them. The CDR3 sequence: CASSLAGKGHSGNTIYF. CDR3 sequence (DNA): TGTGCCAGCAGCTTAGCGGGCAAGGGACACTCTGGAAACACCATATATTTT. The whole variable domain, filled in from reference TRBV7-9 and TRBJ1-3, reads DTGVSQNPRHKITKRGQNVTFRCDPISEHNRLYWYRQTLGQGPEFLTYFQNEAQLEKSRLLSDRFSAERPKGSFSTLEIQRTEQGDSAMYLCASSLAGKGHSGNTIYFGEGSWLTVV.